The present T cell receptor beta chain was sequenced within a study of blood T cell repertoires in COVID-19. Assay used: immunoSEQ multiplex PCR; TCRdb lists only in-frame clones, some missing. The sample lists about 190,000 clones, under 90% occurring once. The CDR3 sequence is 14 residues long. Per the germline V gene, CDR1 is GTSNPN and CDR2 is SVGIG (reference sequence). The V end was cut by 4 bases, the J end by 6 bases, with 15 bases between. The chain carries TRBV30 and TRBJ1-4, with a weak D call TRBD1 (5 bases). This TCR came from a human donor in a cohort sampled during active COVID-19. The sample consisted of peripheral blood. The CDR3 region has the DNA TGTGCCTGGAATTCCCCCAGGGATTATGAAAAACTGTTTTTT. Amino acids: CAWNSPRDYEKLFF. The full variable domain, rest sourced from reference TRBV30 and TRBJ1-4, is SQTIHQWPATLVQPVGSPLSLECTVEGTSNPNLYWYRQAAGRGLQLLFYSVGIGQISSEVPQNLSASRPQDRQFILSSKKLLLSDSGFYLCAWNSPRDYEKLFFGSGTQLSVL.